This is a list of T cell receptor beta chains from one sample in a study of T cell responses to AZD1222 COVID-19 vaccine. The table came from immunoSEQ multiplex PCR; TCRdb's copy has only in-frame clones and leaves some out. The sample has around 160,000 clones; about 95% are singletons. The sequenced sample was peripheral blood, obtained on day 0 of AZD1222 vaccination. Receptors were obtained from an adult in good health. CDR3s include the opening cysteine and the closing phenylalanine or tryptophan. D genes are given only for firm matches. Size tells how often a clone was seen (once, few, many) or the class of an expanded clone, and some rows leave it out.

NA,TRBJ1-3,NA,TRBV28,CASRGPAESWDF,TGTGCCAGCCGGGGACCGGCGGAGTCATGGGATTTT
NA,TRBJ1-2,NA,TRBV27,CASSLLGNYGYTF,TGTGCCAGCAGTTTACTGGGGAACTATGGCTACACCTTC
NA,TRBJ2-3,TRBD2,TRBV14,CASSQEREGISTDTQYF,TGTGCCAGCAGCCAGGAGCGGGAGGGTATAAGCACAGATACGCAGTATTTT
NA,TRBJ2-1,NA,TRBV11-2,CASGSGADNEQFF,TGTGCCAGCGGGTCGGGGGCGGACAATGAGCAGTTCTTC
NA,TRBJ1-4,TRBD1,TRBV18,CASSPPTGFREKLFF,TGTGCCAGCTCACCACCGACAGGGTTCCGGGAAAAACTGTTTTTT
NA,TRBJ2-2,NA,TRBV29-1,CSVRTRDTGELFF,TGCAGCGTTCGTACTAGAGACACCGGGGAGCTGTTTTTT
NA,TRBJ1-2,TRBD1,TRBV28,CASRRTGRGGGDYGYTF,TGTGCCAGCAGACGGACAGGGCGAGGAGGTGGGGACTATGGCTACACCTTC
NA,TRBJ2-7,NA,TRBV6-2/TRBV6-3,CASSWTAYEQYF,TGTGCCAGCAGTTGGACAGCATACGAGCAGTACTTC
NA,TRBJ1-5,NA,TRBV19,CASSTGVGQPQHF,TGTGCCAGTAGTACAGGGGTAGGACAGCCCCAGCATTTT
NA,TRBJ2-7,NA,TRBV10-3,CAIGSGGGYEQYF,TGTGCCATCGGTTCCGGGGGAGGCTACGAGCAGTACTTC
NA,TRBJ1-5,NA,TRBV27,CASSLLSPNSNQPQHF,TGTGCCAGCAGTCTCCTGAGCCCGAATAGCAATCAGCCCCAGCATTTT
NA,TRBJ2-3,NA,TRBV7-3,CASSPGRGTQYF,TGTGCCAGCAGCCCGGGCCGTGGTACGCAGTATTTT
NA,TRBJ1-4,NA,TRBV19,CASNDAEKLFF,TGTGCCAGTAACGATGCTGAAAAACTGTTTTTT
NA,TRBJ2-1,TRBD2,TRBV7-8,CASSSWTSGSHNEQFF,TGTGCCAGCAGCTCTTGGACTAGCGGGAGCCACAATGAGCAGTTCTTC
NA,TRBJ1-2,TRBD1,TRBV4-1,CASSQGGRGRPYGYTF,TGCGCCAGCAGCCAAGGGGGGAGGGGGCGCCCCTATGGCTACACCTTC
NA,TRBJ2-7,NA,TRBV15,CATGVAVSYEQYF,TGTGCCACGGGGGTGGCAGTCTCCTACGAGCAGTACTTC
NA,TRBJ1-5,NA,TRBV14,CASSHEGQPQHF,TGTGCCAGCAGCCATGAGGGGCAGCCCCAGCATTTT
NA,TRBJ2-1,NA,TRBV2,CASGRGNEQFF,TGTGCCAGCGGCCGGGGCAATGAGCAGTTCTTC
few,TRBJ1-2,NA,TRBV11-2,CASTPDPGGRLGYGYTF,TGTGCCAGCACCCCTGATCCCGGAGGGCGTTTAGGGTATGGCTACACCTTC
NA,TRBJ2-3,TRBD2,TRBV29-1,CSVDGLAGAIDTQYF,TGCAGCGTAGACGGACTAGCGGGGGCCATAGATACGCAGTATTTT
NA,TRBJ2-3,NA,TRBV29-1,CSSISPADTQYF,TGCAGTAGCATCTCGCCGGCGGATACGCAGTATTTT
NA,TRBJ1-5,TRBD1,TRBV28,CASIPGQGRIAQHF,TGTGCCAGCATACCGGGACAGGGAAGGATAGCCCAGCATTTT
NA,TRBJ1-4,NA,TRBV6-2/TRBV6-3,CASSYSRGGGNEKLFF,TGTGCCAGCAGTTACTCAAGGGGCGGAGGGAATGAAAAACTGTTTTTT
NA,TRBJ2-3,NA,TRBV2,CARGGGTSTDTQYF,TGTGCCAGGGGAGGGGGAACTAGCACAGATACGCAGTATTTT
NA,TRBJ2-3,NA,TRBV5-1,CASSFEDSSTDTQYF,TGCGCCAGCAGTTTCGAGGACTCTAGCACAGATACGCAGTATTTT
NA,TRBJ1-2,NA,TRBV4-1,CASSQQTKRNYGYTF,TGCGCCAGCAGCCAACAGACTAAGAGAAACTATGGCTACACCTTC
once,TRBJ2-6,NA,TRBV7-8,CASSFRRFGSGANVLTF,TGTGCCAGCAGCTTCAGGAGGTTCGGGTCTGGGGCCAACGTCCTGACTTTC
NA,TRBJ1-1,NA,TRBV11-1,CASSLDGDTEAFF,TGTGCCAGCAGCTTAGACGGAGACACTGAAGCTTTCTTT
NA,TRBJ1-6,NA,TRBV27,CATDALVGHKRNSPLHF,TGTGCCACCGACGCTCTGGTAGGACATAAGCGGAATTCACCCCTCCACTTT
once,TRBJ2-5,TRBD2,TRBV6-6,CASSRRSGRPLYRLQETQYF,TGTGCCAGCAGCCGACGGAGCGGGAGGCCGCTATATCGACTCCAAGAGACCCAGTACTTC
NA,TRBJ1-1,NA,TRBV5-1,CASRFVGGTEAFF,TGCGCCAGCCGTTTTGTGGGGGGAACTGAAGCTTTCTTT
NA,TRBJ1-1,NA,TRBV7-2,CASSPRLRMNTEAFF,TGTGCCAGCAGCCCCCGACTGAGGATGAACACTGAAGCTTTCTTT
NA,TRBJ1-1,NA,TRBV12-3/TRBV12-4,CASSLGTLAEAFF,TGTGCCAGCAGTTTGGGGACATTAGCTGAAGCTTTCTTT
NA,TRBJ2-1,TRBD2,TRBV27,CASLSRLAGGTLSSYNEQFF,TGTGCCAGCCTCTCTCGACTAGCGGGAGGTACTTTGAGCTCCTACAATGAGCAGTTCTTC
NA,TRBJ1-2,TRBD1,TRBV19,CASSSRDRGNYGYTF,TGTGCCAGTAGTAGCCGGGACAGGGGGAACTATGGCTACACCTTC
NA,TRBJ1-1,NA,TRBV2,CASSVIGPEAFF,TGTGCCAGCAGCGTGATCGGGCCTGAAGCTTTCTTT